The entry below gives a single TCR beta chain sequence along with its context. This may be a read error, as it is one base from a much larger clone. This entry belongs to a study of T cells in Graves' hyperthyroidism and ophthalmopathy. Using RNA transcripts as the source, TCR beta CDR3 regions were amplified. Using the HTBI primer set, a first-round RT-PCR was run on the TCR CDR3. Each CDR3 protein gets one entry after TCRdb re-called the multiplex PCR reads with MiXCR. The sample records hundreds of thousands of distinct CDR3 sequences, 14% being singletons. Sample: blood. This TCR derives from a woman between 40 and 55 years old with Graves' hyperthyroidism.

CDR3 DNA: TGTGCCGGCAGCCCGCAGGGGGCTTCCAATCAGCCCCAGCATTTT. This encodes CAGSPQGASNQPQHF. The V and J genes are TRBV3-1 and TRBJ1-5; TRBD1 matches at 8 bases. CDR3 length equals 15 residues. Germline V lookup: CDR1 LGHDT, CDR2 YNNKEL (reference sequence).